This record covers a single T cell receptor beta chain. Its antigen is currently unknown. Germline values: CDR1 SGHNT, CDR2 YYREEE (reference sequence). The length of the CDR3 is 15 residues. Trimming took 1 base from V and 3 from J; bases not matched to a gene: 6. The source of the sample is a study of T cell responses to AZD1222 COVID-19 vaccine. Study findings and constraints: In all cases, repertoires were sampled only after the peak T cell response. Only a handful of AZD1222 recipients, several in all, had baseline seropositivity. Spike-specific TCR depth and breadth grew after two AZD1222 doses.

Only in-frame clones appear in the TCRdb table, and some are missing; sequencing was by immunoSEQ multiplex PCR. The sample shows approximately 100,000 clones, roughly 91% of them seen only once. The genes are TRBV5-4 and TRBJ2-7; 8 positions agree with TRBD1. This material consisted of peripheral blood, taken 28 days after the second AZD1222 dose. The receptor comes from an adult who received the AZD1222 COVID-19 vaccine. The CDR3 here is CASSLNLGQGYEQYF. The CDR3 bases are TGTGCCAGCAGCTTGAATTTAGGACAGGGCTACGAGCAGTACTTC.